A selection of T cell receptor beta chains follows, all from one sample in a study of glioma-infiltrating T cells after dendritic cell vaccination. Method: immunoSEQ multiplex PCR; TCRdb's copy keeps in-frame clones and lacks some. Of 80,000 to 95,000 clones listed, about 83% are singletons. The sequences come from blood, collected before dendritic cell vaccination. The receptor source for this set is a human donor with glioblastoma. CDR3s include the opening cysteine and the closing phenylalanine or tryptophan. The D gene is left open where the match is weak. A clone size is listed for some rows: how often the clone was seen (once, few, many), or a class if it is expanded.

cdr3_aa,cdr3_nt,d_call,cdr3_length,j_call,v_call,clone_size
CASSSLTGRSYEQYF,TGTGCCAGCAGTTCCTTGACAGGGCGTAGCTACGAGCAGTACTTC,TRBD1,15,TRBJ2-7,TRBV27,NA
CASSLASGISYVYEQYF,TGCGCCAGCAGCTTGGCTAGCGGGATCTCTTACGTCTACGAGCAGTACTTC,TRBD2,17,TRBJ2-7,TRBV5-1,NA
CASSRTGAPNTEAFF,TGTGCCAGCAGCCGCACAGGGGCCCCGAACACTGAAGCTTTCTTT,TRBD1,15,TRBJ1-1,TRBV7-3,once
CASSEYGGSLVNGYTF,TGTGCCAGCAGTGAATATGGTGGCTCCCTGGTGAATGGCTACACCTTC,NA,16,TRBJ1-2,TRBV6-1,NA
CASSDRDTGELFF,TGTGCCAGCAGTGACAGGGACACCGGGGAGCTGTTTTTT,NA,13,TRBJ2-2,TRBV6-1,NA
CAISVSSGGEETQYF,TGTGCCATCAGTGTATCTAGCGGTGGGGAAGAGACCCAGTACTTC,TRBD2,15,TRBJ2-5,TRBV10-3,NA
CASSSGTLYGYTF,TGTGCCAGTAGTTCGGGTACTCTTTATGGCTACACCTTC,NA,13,TRBJ1-2,TRBV18,NA
CASSPGQGGFSGANVLTF,TGCGCCAGCAGCCCAGGACAAGGGGGCTTCTCTGGGGCCAACGTCCTGACTTTC,TRBD1,18,TRBJ2-6,TRBV5-1,NA
CASSFGPGKGSGANVLTF,NA,NA,18,TRBJ2-6,TRBV7-6,once
CASSRGLDILDNEQFF,TGTGCCAGCAGCCGAGGACTAGATATTTTGGACAATGAGCAGTTCTTC,TRBD2,16,TRBJ2-1,TRBV4-2,NA